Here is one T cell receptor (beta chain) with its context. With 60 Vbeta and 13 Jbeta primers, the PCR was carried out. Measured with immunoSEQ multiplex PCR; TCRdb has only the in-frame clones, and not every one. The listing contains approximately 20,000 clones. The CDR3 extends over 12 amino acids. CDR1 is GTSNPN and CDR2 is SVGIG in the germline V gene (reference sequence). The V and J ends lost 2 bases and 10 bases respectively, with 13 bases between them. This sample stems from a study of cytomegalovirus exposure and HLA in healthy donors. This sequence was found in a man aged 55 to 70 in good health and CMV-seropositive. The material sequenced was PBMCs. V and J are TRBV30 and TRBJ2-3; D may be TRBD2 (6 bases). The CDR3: CAWSYAGLAQYF. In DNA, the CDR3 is TGTGCCTGGAGTTACGCGGGACTGGCGCAGTATTTT. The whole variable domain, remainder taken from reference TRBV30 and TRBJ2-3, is SQTIHQWPATLVQPVGSPLSLECTVEGTSNPNLYWYRQAAGRGLQLLFYSVGIGQISSEVPQNLSASRPQDRQFILSSKKLLLSDSGFYLCAWSYAGLAQYFGPGTRLTVL.